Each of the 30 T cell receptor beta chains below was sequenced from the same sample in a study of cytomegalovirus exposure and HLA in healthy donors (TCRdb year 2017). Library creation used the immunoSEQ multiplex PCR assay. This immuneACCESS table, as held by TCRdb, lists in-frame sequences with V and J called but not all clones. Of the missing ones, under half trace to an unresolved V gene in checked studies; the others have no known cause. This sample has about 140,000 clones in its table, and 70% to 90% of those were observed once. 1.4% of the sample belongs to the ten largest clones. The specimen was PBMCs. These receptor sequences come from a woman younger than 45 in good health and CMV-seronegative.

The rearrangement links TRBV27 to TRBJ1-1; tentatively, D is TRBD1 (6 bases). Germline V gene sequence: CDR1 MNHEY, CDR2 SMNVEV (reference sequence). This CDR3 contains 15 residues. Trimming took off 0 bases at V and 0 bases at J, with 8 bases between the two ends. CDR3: CASSLSGHVNTEAFF. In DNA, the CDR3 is TGTGCCAGCAGTTTATCGGGACATGTGAACACTGAAGCTTTCTTT.

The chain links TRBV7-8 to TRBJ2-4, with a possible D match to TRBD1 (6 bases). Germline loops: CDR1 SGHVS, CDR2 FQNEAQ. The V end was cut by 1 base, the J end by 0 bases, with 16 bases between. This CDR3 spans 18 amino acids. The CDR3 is CASSLELRTAVAKNIQYF. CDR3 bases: TGTGCCAGCAGCTTAGAATTAAGGACAGCCGTAGCCAAAAACATTCAGTACTTC. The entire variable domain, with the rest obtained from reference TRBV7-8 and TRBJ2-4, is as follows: GAGVSQSPRYKVAKRGQDVALRCDPISGHVSLFWYQQALGQGPEFLTYFQNEAQLDKSGLPSDRFFAERPEGSVSTLKIQRTQQEDSAVYLCASSLELRTAVAKNIQYFGAGTRLSVL.

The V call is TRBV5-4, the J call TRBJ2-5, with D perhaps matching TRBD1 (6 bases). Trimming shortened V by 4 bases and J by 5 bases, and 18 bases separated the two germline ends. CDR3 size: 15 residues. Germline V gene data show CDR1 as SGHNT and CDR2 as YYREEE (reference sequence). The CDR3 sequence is CASSQTGGRGETQYF. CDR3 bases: TGTGCCAGCAGCCAGACAGGCGGTAGGGGGGAGACCCAGTACTTC.

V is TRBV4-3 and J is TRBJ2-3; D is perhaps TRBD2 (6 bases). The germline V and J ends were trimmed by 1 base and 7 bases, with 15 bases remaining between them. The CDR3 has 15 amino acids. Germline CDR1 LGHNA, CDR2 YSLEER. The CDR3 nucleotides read TGCGCCAGCAGCCAAGGTTTAGGGAGGAGTAATACGCAGTATTTT. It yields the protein CASSQGLGRSNTQYF.

CDR3 residues: CSVVGTGQKRDTQYF. CDR3 nucleotide sequence: TGCAGCGTCGTTGGGACAGGTCAAAAAAGGGATACGCAGTATTTT. The gene calls are TRBV29-1 and TRBJ2-3, with TRBD1 identical over 8 bases. This CDR3 contains 15 residues. The J segment lost 6 bases and the V segment lost 6 bases, leaving 14 bases of the junction unmatched. The V gene's germline CDR1 is SQVTM and CDR2 ANQGSEA.

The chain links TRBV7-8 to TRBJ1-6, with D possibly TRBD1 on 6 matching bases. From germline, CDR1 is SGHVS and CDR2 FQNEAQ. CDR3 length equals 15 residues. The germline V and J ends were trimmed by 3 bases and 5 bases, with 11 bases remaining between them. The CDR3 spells CASSFSGTNNSPLHF. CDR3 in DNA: TGTGCCAGCAGCTTTTCCGGGACAAATAATTCACCCCTCCACTTT.

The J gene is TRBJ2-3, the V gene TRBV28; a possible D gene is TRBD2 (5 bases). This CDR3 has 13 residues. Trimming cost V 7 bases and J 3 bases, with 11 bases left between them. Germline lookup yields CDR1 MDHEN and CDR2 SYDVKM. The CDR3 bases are TGTGCCAGCACCGGAACGGGGACAGATACGCAGTATTTT. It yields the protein CASTGTGTDTQYF.

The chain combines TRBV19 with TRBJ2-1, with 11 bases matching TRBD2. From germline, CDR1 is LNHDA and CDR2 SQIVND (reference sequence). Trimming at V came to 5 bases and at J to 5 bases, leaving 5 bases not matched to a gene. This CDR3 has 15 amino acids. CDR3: CASSPTSGGHNEQFF. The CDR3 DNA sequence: TGTGCCAGTAGTCCTACTAGCGGGGGTCACAATGAGCAGTTCTTC.

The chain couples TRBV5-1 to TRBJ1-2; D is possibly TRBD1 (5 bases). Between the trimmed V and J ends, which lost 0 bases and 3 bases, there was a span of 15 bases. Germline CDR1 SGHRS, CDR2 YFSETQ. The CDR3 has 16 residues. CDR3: CASSLGATSGDYGYTF. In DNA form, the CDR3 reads TGCGCCAGCAGCTTGGGAGCTACCTCGGGGGACTATGGCTACACCTTC.

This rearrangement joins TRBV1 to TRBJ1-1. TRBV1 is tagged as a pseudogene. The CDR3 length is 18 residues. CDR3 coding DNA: TGCACCAGCAGCCAACAGACGATCGGGGAGCGGTTGAACACTGAAGCTTTCTTT. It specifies CTSSQQTIGERLNTEAFF.

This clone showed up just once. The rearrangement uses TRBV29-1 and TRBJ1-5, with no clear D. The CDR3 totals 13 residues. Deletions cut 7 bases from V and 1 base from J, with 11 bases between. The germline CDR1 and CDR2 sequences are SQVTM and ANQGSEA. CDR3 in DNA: TGCAGCGCTGGCCGAGGCAGCAATCAGCCCCAGCATTTT. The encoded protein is CSAGRGSNQPQHF.

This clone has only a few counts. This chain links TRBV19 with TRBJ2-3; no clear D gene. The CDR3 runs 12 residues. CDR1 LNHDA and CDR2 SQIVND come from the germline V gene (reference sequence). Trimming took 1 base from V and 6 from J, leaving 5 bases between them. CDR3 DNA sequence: TGTGCCAGTAGTATAGGGCGGGATACGCAGTATTTT. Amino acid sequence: CASSIGRDTQYF. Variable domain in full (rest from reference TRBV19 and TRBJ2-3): DGGITQSPKYLFRKEGQNVTLSCEQNLNHDAMYWYRQDPGQGLRLIYYSQIVNDFQKGDIAEGYSVSREKKESFPLTVTSAQKNPTAFYLCASSIGRDTQYFGPGTRLTVL.

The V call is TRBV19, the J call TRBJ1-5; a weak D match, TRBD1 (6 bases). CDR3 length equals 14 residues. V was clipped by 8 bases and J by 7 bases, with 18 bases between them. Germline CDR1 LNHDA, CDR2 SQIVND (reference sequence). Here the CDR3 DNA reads TGTGCCAGTCGGCCGAGCAGGGGAATCCAGCCCCAGCATTTT. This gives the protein CASRPSRGIQPQHF.

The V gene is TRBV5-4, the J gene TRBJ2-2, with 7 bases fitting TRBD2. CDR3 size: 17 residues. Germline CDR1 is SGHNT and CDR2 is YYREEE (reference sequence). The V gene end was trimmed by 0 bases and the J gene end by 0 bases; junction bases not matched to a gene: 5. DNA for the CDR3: TGTGCCAGCAGCTTGGGGGGGACTAAGGCGAACACCGGGGAGCTGTTTTTT. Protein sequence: CASSLGGTKANTGELFF.

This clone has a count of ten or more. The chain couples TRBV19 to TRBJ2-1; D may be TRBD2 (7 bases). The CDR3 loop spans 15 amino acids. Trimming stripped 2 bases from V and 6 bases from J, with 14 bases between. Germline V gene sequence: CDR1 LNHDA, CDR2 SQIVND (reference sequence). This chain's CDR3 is CASSIMGGGRNEQFF. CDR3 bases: TGTGCCAGTAGTATAATGGGGGGGGGCCGCAATGAGCAGTTCTTC.

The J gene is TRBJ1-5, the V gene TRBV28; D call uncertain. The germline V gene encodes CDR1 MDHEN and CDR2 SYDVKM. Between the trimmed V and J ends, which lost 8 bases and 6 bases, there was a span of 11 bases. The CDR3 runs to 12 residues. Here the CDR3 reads CASYREGQPQHF. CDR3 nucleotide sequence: TGTGCCAGCTACCGAGAGGGTCAGCCCCAGCATTTT.

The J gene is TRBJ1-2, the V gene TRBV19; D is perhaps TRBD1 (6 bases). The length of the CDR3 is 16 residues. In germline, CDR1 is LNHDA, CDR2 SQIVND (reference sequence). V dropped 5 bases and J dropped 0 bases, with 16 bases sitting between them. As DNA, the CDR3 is TGTGCCAGTAGTGCCCCAGGGGCGAAAGCTAACTATGGCTACACCTTC. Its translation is CASSAPGAKANYGYTF.

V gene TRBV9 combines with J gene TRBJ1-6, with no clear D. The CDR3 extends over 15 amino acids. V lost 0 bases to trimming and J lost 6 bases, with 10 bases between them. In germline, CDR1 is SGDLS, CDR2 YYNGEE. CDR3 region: CASSVGQSGNSPLHF. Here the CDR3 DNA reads TGTGCCAGCAGCGTAGGACAAAGCGGTAATTCACCCCTCCACTTT.

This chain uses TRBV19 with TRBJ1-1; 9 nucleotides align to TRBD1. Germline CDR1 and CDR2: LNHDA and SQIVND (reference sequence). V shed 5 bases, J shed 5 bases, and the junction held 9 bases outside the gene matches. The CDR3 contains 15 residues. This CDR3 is CASSPQTGTGTEAFF. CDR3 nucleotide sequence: TGTGCCAGTAGTCCACAGACCGGGACAGGGACTGAAGCTTTCTTT.

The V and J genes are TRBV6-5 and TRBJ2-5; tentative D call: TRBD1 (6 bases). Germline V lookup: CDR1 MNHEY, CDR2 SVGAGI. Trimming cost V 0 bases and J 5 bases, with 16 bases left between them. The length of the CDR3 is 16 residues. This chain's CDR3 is CASSYSIGGRRETQYF. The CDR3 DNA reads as TGTGCCAGCAGTTACTCGATAGGGGGTCGGCGGGAGACCCAGTACTTC.

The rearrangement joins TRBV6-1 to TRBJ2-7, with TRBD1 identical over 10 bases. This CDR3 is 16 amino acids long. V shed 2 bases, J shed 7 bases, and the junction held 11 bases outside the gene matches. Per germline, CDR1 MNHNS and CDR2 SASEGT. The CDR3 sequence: CASSERGDGTGEEQYF. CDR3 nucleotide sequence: TGTGCCAGCAGTGAAAGGGGGGACGGGACAGGGGAAGAGCAGTACTTC.

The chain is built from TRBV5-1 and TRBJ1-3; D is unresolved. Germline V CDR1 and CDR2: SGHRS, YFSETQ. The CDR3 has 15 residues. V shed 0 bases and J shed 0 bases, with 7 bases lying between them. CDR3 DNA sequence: TGCGCCAGCAGCTTGGCCGGAGTCTCTGGAAACACCATATATTTT. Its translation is CASSLAGVSGNTIYF.

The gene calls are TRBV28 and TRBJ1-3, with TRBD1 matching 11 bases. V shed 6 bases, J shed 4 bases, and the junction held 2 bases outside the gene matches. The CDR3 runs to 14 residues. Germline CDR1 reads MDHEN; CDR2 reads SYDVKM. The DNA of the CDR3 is TGTGCCAGCAGACGGACAGGGGGCGGAAACACCATATATTTT. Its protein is CASRRTGGGNTIYF. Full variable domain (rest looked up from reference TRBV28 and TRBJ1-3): DVKVTQSSRYLVKRTGEKVFLECVQDMDHENMFWYRQDPGLGLRLIYFSYDVKMKEKGDIPEGYSVSREKKERFSLILESASTNQTSMYLCASRRTGGGNTIYFGEGSWLTVV.

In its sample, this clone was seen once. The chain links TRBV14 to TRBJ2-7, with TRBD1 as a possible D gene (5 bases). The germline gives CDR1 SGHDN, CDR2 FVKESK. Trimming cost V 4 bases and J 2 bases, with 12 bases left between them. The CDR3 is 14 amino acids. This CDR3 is CASSLLGAAYEQYF. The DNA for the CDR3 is TGTGCCAGCAGCCTCCTAGGGGCGGCCTACGAGCAGTACTTC.

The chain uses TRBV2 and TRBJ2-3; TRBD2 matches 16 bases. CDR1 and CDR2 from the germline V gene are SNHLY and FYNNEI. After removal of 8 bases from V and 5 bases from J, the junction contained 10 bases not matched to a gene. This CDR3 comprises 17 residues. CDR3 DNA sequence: TGTGCCAGCCGATTAGGGACTAGCGGGGGGGGGTTAGATACGCAGTATTTT. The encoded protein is CASRLGTSGGGLDTQYF.

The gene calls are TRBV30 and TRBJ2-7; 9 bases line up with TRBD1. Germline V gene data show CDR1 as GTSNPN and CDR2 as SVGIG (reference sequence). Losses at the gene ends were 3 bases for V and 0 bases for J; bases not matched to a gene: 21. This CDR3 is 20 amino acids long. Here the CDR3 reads CAWSRTVDRGLPYSSYEQYF. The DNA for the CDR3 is TGTGCCTGGAGCCGCACGGTGGACAGGGGACTACCGTACAGCTCCTACGAGCAGTACTTC. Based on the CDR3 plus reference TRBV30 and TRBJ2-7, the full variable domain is SQTIHQWPATLVQPVGSPLSLECTVEGTSNPNLYWYRQAAGRGLQLLFYSVGIGQISSEVPQNLSASRPQDRQFILSSKKLLLSDSGFYLCAWSRTVDRGLPYSSYEQYFGPGTRLTVT.

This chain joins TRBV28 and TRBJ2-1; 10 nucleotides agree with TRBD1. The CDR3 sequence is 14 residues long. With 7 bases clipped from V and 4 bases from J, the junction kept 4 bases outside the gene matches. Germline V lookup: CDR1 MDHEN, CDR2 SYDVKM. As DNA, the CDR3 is TGTGCCAGCACCCAGGACAGGGGGTACAATGAGCAGTTCTTC. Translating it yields CASTQDRGYNEQFF.

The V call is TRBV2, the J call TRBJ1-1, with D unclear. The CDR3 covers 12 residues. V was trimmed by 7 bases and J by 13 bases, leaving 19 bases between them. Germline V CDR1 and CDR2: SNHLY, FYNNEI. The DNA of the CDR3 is TGTGCCAGCACGCGAGGGAACGTGATCGTTTTCTTT. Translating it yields CASTRGNVIVFF. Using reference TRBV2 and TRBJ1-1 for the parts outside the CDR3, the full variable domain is EPEVTQTPSHQVTQMGQEVILRCVPISNHLYFYWYRQILGQKVEFLVSFYNNEISEKSEIFDDQFSVERPDGSNFTLKIRSTKLEDSAMYFCASTRGNVIVFFGQGTRLTVV.

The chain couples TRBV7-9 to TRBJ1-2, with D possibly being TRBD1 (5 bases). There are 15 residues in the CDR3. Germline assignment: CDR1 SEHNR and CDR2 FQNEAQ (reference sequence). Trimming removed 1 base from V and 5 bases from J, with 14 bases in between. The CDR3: CASSLEGRSLYGYTF. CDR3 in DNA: TGTGCCAGCAGCTTAGAGGGGAGGAGCCTATATGGCTACACCTTC.

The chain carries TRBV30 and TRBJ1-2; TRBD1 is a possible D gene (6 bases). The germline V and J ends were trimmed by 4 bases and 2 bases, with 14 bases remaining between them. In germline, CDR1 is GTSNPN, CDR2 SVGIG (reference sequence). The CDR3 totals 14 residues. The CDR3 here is CAWNPDSINYGYTF. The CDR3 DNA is TGTGCCTGGAACCCGGACAGTATCAACTATGGCTACACCTTC. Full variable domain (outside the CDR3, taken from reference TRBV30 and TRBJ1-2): SQTIHQWPATLVQPVGSPLSLECTVEGTSNPNLYWYRQAAGRGLQLLFYSVGIGQISSEVPQNLSASRPQDRQFILSSKKLLLSDSGFYLCAWNPDSINYGYTFGSGTRLTVV.